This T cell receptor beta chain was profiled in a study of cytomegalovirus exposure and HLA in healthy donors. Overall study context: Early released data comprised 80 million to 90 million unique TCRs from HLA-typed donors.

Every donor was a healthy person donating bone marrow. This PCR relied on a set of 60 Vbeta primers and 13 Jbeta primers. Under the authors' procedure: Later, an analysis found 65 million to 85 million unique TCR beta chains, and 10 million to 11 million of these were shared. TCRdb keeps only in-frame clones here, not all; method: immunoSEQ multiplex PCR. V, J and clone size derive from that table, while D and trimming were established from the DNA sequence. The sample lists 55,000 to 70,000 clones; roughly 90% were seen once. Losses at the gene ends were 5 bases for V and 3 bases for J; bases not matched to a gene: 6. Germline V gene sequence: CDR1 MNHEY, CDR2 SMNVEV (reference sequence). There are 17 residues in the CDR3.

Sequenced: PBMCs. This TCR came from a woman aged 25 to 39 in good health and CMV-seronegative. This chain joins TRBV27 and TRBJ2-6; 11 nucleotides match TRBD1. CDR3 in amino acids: CASSRDRGRRGANVLTF. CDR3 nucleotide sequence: TGTGCCAGCAGTCGGGACAGGGGGAGACGTGGGGCCAACGTCCTGACTTTC.